This entry concerns a single TCR beta chain. The data were obtained in a study of cytomegalovirus exposure and HLA in healthy donors. Overall study: The 120 or so validation repertoires matched the 500 to 750 first-cohort repertoires in platform, a later analysis reported.

Generated by immunoSEQ multiplex PCR, the TCRdb table keeps only in-frame clones and is missing some. The table includes over 75,000 clones, 85% detected once. Sequencing input: PBMCs. The clonotype originates from a man between 18 and 29 years old in good health and CMV-seropositive.

CDR3 DNA: TGTGCCAGCAAAAAGGGACAGGTGAACACTGAAGCTTTCTTT. Its translation: CASKKGQVNTEAFF. The rearrangement links TRBV2 to TRBJ1-1; 8 bases match TRBD1. J was trimmed by 0 bases and V by 7 bases; bases with no gene match: 4. The CDR3 is 14 amino acids. Germline lookup yields CDR1 SNHLY and CDR2 FYNNEI.